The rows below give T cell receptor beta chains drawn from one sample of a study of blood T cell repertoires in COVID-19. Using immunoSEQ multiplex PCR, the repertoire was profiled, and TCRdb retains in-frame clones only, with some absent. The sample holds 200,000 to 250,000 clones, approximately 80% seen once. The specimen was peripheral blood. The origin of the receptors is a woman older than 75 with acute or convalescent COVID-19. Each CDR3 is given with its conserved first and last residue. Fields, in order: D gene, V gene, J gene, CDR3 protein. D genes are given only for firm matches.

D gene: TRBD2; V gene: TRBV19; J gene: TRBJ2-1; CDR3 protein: CASRLAGGEHNEQFF
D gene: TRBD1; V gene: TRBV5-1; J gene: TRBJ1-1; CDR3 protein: CASSADRGWTEAFF
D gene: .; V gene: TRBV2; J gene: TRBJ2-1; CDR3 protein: CASSEAGSSYNEQFF
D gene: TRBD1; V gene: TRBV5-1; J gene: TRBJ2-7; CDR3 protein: CASSLLGQGGGEQYF
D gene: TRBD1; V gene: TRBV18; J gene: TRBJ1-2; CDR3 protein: CASSPLGQGAFHQYGYTF
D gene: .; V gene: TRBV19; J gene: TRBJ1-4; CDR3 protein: CASSIVSGMDEKLFF
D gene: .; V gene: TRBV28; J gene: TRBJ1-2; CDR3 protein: CASTPGQFNYGYTF
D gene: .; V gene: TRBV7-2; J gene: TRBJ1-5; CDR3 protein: CASSLGGPPPQHF
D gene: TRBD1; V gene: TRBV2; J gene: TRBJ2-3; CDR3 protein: CASKTDRGSDTQYF
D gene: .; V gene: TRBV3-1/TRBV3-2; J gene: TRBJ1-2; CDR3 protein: CASSQDLANYGYTF
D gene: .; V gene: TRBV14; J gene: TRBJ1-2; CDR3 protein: CASISFSYGYTF
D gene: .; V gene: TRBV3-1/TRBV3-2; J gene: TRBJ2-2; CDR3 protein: CASLLLNTGELFF
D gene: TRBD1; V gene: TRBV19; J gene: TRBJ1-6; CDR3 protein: CASSPTGVNSPLHF
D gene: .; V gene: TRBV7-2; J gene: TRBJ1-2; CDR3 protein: CASSPPLPNYGYTF
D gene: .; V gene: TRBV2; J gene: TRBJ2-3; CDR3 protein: CASSVTSSSDTQYF
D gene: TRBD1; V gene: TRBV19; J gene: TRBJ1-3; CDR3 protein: CASSVQGASGNTIYF
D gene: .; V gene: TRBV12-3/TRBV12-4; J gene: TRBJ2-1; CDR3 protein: CASSFGTSYEQFF
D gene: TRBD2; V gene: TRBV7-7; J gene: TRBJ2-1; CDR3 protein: CASSLAGRANEQFF
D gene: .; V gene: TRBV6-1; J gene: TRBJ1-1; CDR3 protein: CASSEQQGTEAFF
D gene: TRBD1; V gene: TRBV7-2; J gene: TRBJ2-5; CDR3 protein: CASSLDRGRETQYF
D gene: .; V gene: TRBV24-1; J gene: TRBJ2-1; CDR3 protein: CATSDPDISYNEQFF
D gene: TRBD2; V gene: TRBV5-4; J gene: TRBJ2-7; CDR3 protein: CASSSGTSGIRSSYEQYF
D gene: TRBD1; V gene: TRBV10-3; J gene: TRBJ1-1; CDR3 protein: CAISEGQGGTEAFF
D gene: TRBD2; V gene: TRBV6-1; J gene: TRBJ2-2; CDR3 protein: CASSEIGTSGISGTGELFF
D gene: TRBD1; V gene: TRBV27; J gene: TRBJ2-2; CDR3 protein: CASTIQGTNTGELFF
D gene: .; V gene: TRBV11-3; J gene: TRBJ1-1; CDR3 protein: CASSLGAGRAFF
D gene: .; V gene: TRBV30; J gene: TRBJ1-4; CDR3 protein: CAWKIQGLASGLFF
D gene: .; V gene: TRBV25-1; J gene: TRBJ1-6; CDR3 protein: CASRTPWAGDNSPLHF
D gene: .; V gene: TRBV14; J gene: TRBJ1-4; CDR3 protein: CASSQATAAGEKLFF
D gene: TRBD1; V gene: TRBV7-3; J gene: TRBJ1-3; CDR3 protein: CASSAQGAGGNTIYF
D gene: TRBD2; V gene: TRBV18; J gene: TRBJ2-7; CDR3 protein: CASSAGTSGSGVYEQYF
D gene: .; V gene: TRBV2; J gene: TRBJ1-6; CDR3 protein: CASSGGNRDNSPLHF
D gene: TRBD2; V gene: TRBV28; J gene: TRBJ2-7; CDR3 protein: CASSSVTSGSSYEQYF
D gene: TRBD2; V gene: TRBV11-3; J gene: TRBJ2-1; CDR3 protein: CASSSPSQRGVDEQFF
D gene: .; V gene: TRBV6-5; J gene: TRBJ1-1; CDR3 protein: CASSYSSSSTEAFF
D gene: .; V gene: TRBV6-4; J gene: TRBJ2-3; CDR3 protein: CASSERGFTDTQYF
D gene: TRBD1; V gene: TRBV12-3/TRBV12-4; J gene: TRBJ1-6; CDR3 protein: CASSFQGDSPLHF
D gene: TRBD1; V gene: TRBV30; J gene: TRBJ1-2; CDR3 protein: CAWKVQGAGGYTF
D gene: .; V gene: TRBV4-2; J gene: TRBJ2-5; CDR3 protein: CASSQTSGMKETQYF
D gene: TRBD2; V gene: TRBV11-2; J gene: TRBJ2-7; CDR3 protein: CASSLSPGTSGTEQYF
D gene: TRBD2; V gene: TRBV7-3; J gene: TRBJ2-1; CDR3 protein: CASSLSASGSKNEQFF
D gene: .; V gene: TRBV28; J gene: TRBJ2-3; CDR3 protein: CASSTTDTQYF
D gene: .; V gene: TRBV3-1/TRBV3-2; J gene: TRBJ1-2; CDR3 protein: CASSQGIVGTHKDGYTF
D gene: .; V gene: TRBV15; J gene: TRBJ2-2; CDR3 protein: CATRKGVKADFTGELFF
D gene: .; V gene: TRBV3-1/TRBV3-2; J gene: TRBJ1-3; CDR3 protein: CASRSGGFLSGNTIYF
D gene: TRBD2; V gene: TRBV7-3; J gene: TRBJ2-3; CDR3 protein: CASSPSGLAGRTDTQYF
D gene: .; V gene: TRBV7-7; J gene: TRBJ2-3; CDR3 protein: CASSLGVSGLGTDTQYF
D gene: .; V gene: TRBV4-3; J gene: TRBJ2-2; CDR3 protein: CASSQDVGGGNTGELFF
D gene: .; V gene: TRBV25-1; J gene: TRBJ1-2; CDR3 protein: CASSAPYAGYGYTF
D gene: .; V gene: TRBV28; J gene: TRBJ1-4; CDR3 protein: CASSSPEFRATNEKLFF
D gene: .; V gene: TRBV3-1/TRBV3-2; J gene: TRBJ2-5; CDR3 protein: CASRVETGNQETQYF
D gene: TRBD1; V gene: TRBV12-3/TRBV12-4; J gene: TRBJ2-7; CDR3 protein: CASRRTGTYEQYF
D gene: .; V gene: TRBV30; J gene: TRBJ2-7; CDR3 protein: CAWSVLLDEQYF
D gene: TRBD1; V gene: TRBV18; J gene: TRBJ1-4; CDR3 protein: CASSPGTGSNEKLFF
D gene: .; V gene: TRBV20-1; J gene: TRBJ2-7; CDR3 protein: CSARSSYEQYF
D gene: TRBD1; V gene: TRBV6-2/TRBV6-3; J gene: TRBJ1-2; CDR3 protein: CASSPRTGSGYTF
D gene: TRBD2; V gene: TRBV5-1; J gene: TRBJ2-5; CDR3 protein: CASRGLATQETQYF